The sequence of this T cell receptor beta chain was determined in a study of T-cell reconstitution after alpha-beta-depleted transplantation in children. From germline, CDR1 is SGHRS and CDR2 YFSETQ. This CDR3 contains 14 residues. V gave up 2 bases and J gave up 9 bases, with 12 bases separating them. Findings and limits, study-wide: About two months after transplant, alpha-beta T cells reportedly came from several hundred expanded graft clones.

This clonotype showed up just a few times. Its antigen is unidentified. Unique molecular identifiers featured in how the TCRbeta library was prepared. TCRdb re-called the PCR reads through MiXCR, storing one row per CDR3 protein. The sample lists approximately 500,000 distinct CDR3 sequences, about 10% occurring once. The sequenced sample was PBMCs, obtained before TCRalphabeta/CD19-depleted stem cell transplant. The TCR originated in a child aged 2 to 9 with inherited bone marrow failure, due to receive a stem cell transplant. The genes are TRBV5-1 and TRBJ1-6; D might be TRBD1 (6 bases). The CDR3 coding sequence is TGCGCCAGCAGCTTCTGGGGGCAAGGTTCACCCCTCCACTTT. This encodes CASSFWGQGSPLHF.